The present TCR beta chain was sequenced within a study of post-analysis software for immune sequencing data. In the study overall: Both relapsing-remitting and secondary progressive multiple sclerosis featured among the disease courses, as did progressive-relapsing multiple sclerosis.

The TCR beta cDNA libraries contained unique molecular identifiers. Approximately 0.5 million cDNA molecules were recovered from an input of about 0.9 to 10 million T cells. TCRdb called the PCR reads again in MiXCR, with one record for every CDR3 protein. This table has a few hundred thousand distinct CDR3 sequences, 36% appearing once. Study outcomes and limitations: Compared against controls, patients with multiple sclerosis displayed significantly lower normalized Chao1 diversity. Several TRBV segments (TRBV5-6, TRBV5-1 and TRBV20-1 among them) occurred more frequently in patients than in controls. Samples sharing a preparation batch grouped tightly together when assessed by F measure.

CDR1 SGHTA and CDR2 FQGNSA come from the germline V gene. After removal of 4 bases from V and 6 bases from J, the junction contained 9 bases not matched to a gene. CDR3 size: 16 residues. Many counts were recorded for this clonotype. Its antigen is currently unknown. Input material: blood. This receptor was obtained from a girl aged 10 to 17 with multiple sclerosis. The J gene is TRBJ2-2, the V gene TRBV7-2, with 9 bases identical to TRBD1. The CDR3 protein is CASSSPPGQGPGELFF. The CDR3, as DNA: TGTGCCAGCAGCTCGCCCCCGGGACAGGGTCCCGGGGAGCTGTTTTTT.